The rows below give T cell receptor beta chains drawn from one sample of a study of blood T cell repertoires in COVID-19. Produced via immunoSEQ multiplex PCR; TCRdb's table is partial and in-frame only. Of about 48,000 clones in the sample, roughly 82% were seen once. Sequences were obtained from peripheral blood. The receptors shown here come from a man aged 35-49 years with acute or convalescent COVID-19. Both conserved end residues are part of each CDR3. The D gene is left open where the match is weak. Only some rows state a clone size, as once, few, many or a class for expanded clones.

d_call: NA; j_call: TRBJ2-7; clone_size: NA; v_call: TRBV5-1; cdr3_nt: TGCGCCAGCAGCTTCAATACAGGGACGGCCTCCTACGAGCAGTACTTC; cdr3_aa: CASSFNTGTASYEQYF
d_call: TRBD1; j_call: TRBJ2-4; clone_size: once; v_call: TRBV4-1; cdr3_nt: TGCGCCAGCAGCCAAGGTCCCCACAGGGGCCTAGCCAAAAACATTCAGTACTTC; cdr3_aa: CASSQGPHRGLAKNIQYF
d_call: NA; j_call: TRBJ1-5; clone_size: NA; v_call: TRBV5-1; cdr3_nt: TGCGCCAGCAGCTTGGAGGGGGACCCGCTACAGCCCCAGCATTTT; cdr3_aa: CASSLEGDPLQPQHF
d_call: TRBD2; j_call: TRBJ2-7; clone_size: NA; v_call: TRBV30; cdr3_nt: TGTGCCTGGAGTAGGAGCGGGGCGCACTTCGCCCCCTACGAGCAGTACTTC; cdr3_aa: CAWSRSGAHFAPYEQYF
d_call: NA; j_call: TRBJ1-1; clone_size: NA; v_call: TRBV7-2; cdr3_nt: TGTGCCAGCAGCTTAGGGCACAAGAACACTGAAGCTTTCTTT; cdr3_aa: CASSLGHKNTEAFF
d_call: NA; j_call: TRBJ1-4; clone_size: NA; v_call: TRBV30; cdr3_nt: TGTGCCTGGTCACATCCGGGACTGCGTAATGAAAAACTGTTTTTT; cdr3_aa: CAWSHPGLRNEKLFF
d_call: NA; j_call: TRBJ2-5; clone_size: NA; v_call: TRBV3-1/TRBV3-2; cdr3_nt: TGTGCCAGCAGCCAAGAGGAGAAGACCCAGTACTTC; cdr3_aa: CASSQEEKTQYF
d_call: TRBD2; j_call: TRBJ2-7; clone_size: NA; v_call: TRBV18; cdr3_nt: TGTGCCAGCTCACCACCGGCTAGCGGGGGAGCTTACGAGCAGTACTTC; cdr3_aa: CASSPPASGGAYEQYF
d_call: TRBD1; j_call: TRBJ1-6; clone_size: NA; v_call: TRBV2; cdr3_nt: TGTGCCAGCAGTGAAGTGGACAGGGCAATCTCACCCCTCCACTTT; cdr3_aa: CASSEVDRAISPLHF
d_call: TRBD1; j_call: TRBJ2-5; clone_size: NA; v_call: TRBV5-4; cdr3_nt: TGTGCCAGCAGCTCTCGGACAGGGCCAGAGACCCAGTACTTC; cdr3_aa: CASSSRTGPETQYF
d_call: TRBD1; j_call: TRBJ1-5; clone_size: NA; v_call: TRBV29-1; cdr3_nt: TGCAGCGTCCGAGCTGCAGGGGGCAATAGCAATCAGCCCCAGCATTTT; cdr3_aa: CSVRAAGGNSNQPQHF
d_call: NA; j_call: TRBJ2-2; clone_size: NA; v_call: TRBV5-8; cdr3_nt: TGTGCCAGCACCTGGAGTGGACAGTCGGGCACCGGGGAGCTGTTTTTT; cdr3_aa: CASTWSGQSGTGELFF
d_call: TRBD1; j_call: TRBJ2-2; clone_size: NA; v_call: TRBV7-8; cdr3_nt: TGTGCCAGCAGCTTGGGCTCGATCGGGCAGGGGGCTGGCGGGGAGCTGTTTTTT; cdr3_aa: CASSLGSIGQGAGGELFF
d_call: NA; j_call: TRBJ2-1; clone_size: NA; v_call: TRBV28; cdr3_nt: TGTGCCAGCAATCAACTAACAGGCTTTTCCTACAATGAGCAGTTCTTC; cdr3_aa: CASNQLTGFSYNEQFF
d_call: NA; j_call: TRBJ2-1; clone_size: NA; v_call: TRBV2; cdr3_nt: TGTGCCAGCAGTAAGGGGGTTGACAACAATGAGCAGTTCTTC; cdr3_aa: CASSKGVDNNEQFF
d_call: TRBD1; j_call: TRBJ2-5; clone_size: NA; v_call: TRBV11-3; cdr3_nt: TGTGCCAGCTCTAACAGGGGGCTCCAAGAGACCCAGTACTTC; cdr3_aa: CASSNRGLQETQYF
d_call: TRBD2; j_call: TRBJ2-7; clone_size: NA; v_call: TRBV10-3; cdr3_nt: TGTGCCACCCGATCTACGGCGGGGGGCGTTCTCATGAACGAGCAGTACTTC; cdr3_aa: CATRSTAGGVLMNEQYF
d_call: NA; j_call: TRBJ2-3; clone_size: NA; v_call: TRBV7-8; cdr3_nt: TGTGCCAGCAGCCCCCTTAGCGATACGCAGTATTTT; cdr3_aa: CASSPLSDTQYF
d_call: NA; j_call: TRBJ1-5; clone_size: NA; v_call: TRBV5-4; cdr3_nt: TGTGCCAGCAGCCGCCGGGATAGCAATCAGCCCCAGCATTTT; cdr3_aa: CASSRRDSNQPQHF
d_call: NA; j_call: TRBJ1-5; clone_size: NA; v_call: TRBV9; cdr3_nt: TGTGCCAGCAGCGTGGCAGGGGTAAATCAGCCCCAGCATTTT; cdr3_aa: CASSVAGVNQPQHF
d_call: TRBD1; j_call: TRBJ1-1; clone_size: NA; v_call: TRBV6-5; cdr3_nt: TGTGCCAGCAGCCTGACAGGGCGCCTGAACACTGAAGCTTTCTTT; cdr3_aa: CASSLTGRLNTEAFF
d_call: NA; j_call: TRBJ1-1; clone_size: NA; v_call: TRBV18; cdr3_nt: TGTGCCAGCTCATGGGGGAGGCAGGCGATCACTGAAGCTTTCTTT; cdr3_aa: CASSWGRQAITEAFF
d_call: NA; j_call: TRBJ1-2; clone_size: NA; v_call: TRBV24-1; cdr3_nt: TGTGCCACCAGTGATTTTAACGGCTATGGCTACACCTTC; cdr3_aa: CATSDFNGYGYTF
d_call: NA; j_call: TRBJ1-6; clone_size: NA; v_call: TRBV4-3; cdr3_nt: TGCGCCAGCAGCCAAGTCGACAGCTCCTATAATTCACCCCTCCACTTT; cdr3_aa: CASSQVDSSYNSPLHF
d_call: TRBD1; j_call: TRBJ1-6; clone_size: NA; v_call: TRBV25-1; cdr3_nt: TGTGCCAGCAGTGGACAGGGGACTCCTAATTCACCCCTCCACTTT; cdr3_aa: CASSGQGTPNSPLHF
d_call: NA; j_call: TRBJ2-5; clone_size: once; v_call: TRBV24-1; cdr3_nt: TGTGCCACCAGTTGGGGGGGGGAGGACAGTCAAGAGACCCAGTACTTC; cdr3_aa: CATSWGGEDSQETQYF
d_call: NA; j_call: TRBJ1-5; clone_size: NA; v_call: TRBV6-2/TRBV6-3; cdr3_nt: TGTGCCAGCAGTCCCCGAGGACAGTCATATAGCAATCAGCCCCAGCATTTT; cdr3_aa: CASSPRGQSYSNQPQHF
d_call: NA; j_call: TRBJ1-3; clone_size: NA; v_call: TRBV18; cdr3_nt: TGTGCCAGCTCACCGGACTTTGGAAACACCATATATTTT; cdr3_aa: CASSPDFGNTIYF
d_call: NA; j_call: TRBJ1-1; clone_size: NA; v_call: TRBV30; cdr3_nt: TGTGCCCAATCAAGAGGGGCCGGGGGGTCCACTGAAGCTTTCTTT; cdr3_aa: CAQSRGAGGSTEAFF
d_call: TRBD1; j_call: TRBJ1-2; clone_size: once; v_call: TRBV28; cdr3_nt: TGTGCCAGCAGGGCGGACAGGGGCCGCGAGGGCTACACCTTC; cdr3_aa: CASRADRGREGYTF
d_call: NA; j_call: TRBJ1-2; clone_size: NA; v_call: TRBV27; cdr3_nt: TGTGCCAGCAGTTTGCAGGAGGGACCCTTTTATGGCTACACCTTC; cdr3_aa: CASSLQEGPFYGYTF
d_call: NA; j_call: TRBJ1-1; clone_size: NA; v_call: TRBV28; cdr3_nt: TGTGCCAGCCTGAGACAGGTCCCCACTGAAGCTTTCTTT; cdr3_aa: CASLRQVPTEAFF
d_call: NA; j_call: TRBJ1-1; clone_size: NA; v_call: TRBV2; cdr3_nt: TGTGCCAGCAAGAGGCAGATCGACACTGAAGCTTTCTTT; cdr3_aa: CASKRQIDTEAFF
d_call: TRBD1; j_call: TRBJ1-2; clone_size: few; v_call: TRBV2; cdr3_nt: TGTGCCAGCAACGACAAGACAGGGAACTATGGCTACACCTTC; cdr3_aa: CASNDKTGNYGYTF
d_call: NA; j_call: TRBJ1-2; clone_size: NA; v_call: TRBV12-3/TRBV12-4; cdr3_nt: TGTGCCAGCAGTCTGGGCCCTGGCTATGGCTACACCTTC; cdr3_aa: CASSLGPGYGYTF
d_call: TRBD1; j_call: TRBJ1-1; clone_size: few; v_call: TRBV6-4; cdr3_nt: TGTGCCAGCAGTGACACCGACAGGGGCAGAACTGAAGCTTTCTTT; cdr3_aa: CASSDTDRGRTEAFF
d_call: NA; j_call: TRBJ2-5; clone_size: few; v_call: TRBV4-3; cdr3_nt: TGCGCCAGCAGCCAAGAACTGATGGGTGGCAGGCCACAAGAGACCCAGTACTTC; cdr3_aa: CASSQELMGGRPQETQYF
d_call: TRBD1; j_call: TRBJ1-5; clone_size: NA; v_call: TRBV30; cdr3_nt: TGTGCCTGGGGGGGGAGACAGGGAAATCAGCCCCAGCATTTT; cdr3_aa: CAWGGRQGNQPQHF
d_call: NA; j_call: TRBJ1-1; clone_size: few; v_call: TRBV15; cdr3_nt: TGTGCCACCAGCAGAGATCGGGAAGAAGCTTTCTTT; cdr3_aa: CATSRDREEAFF
d_call: NA; j_call: TRBJ1-2; clone_size: NA; v_call: TRBV27; cdr3_nt: TGTGCCAGCAGTTTAGGTGCTTCCCCAGGCCACTATGGCTACACCTTC; cdr3_aa: CASSLGASPGHYGYTF
d_call: TRBD1; j_call: TRBJ1-2; clone_size: NA; v_call: TRBV10-3; cdr3_nt: TGTGCCATCAGGGACATTACAGGGGTTGTCTACACCTTC; cdr3_aa: CAIRDITGVVYTF
d_call: NA; j_call: TRBJ1-6; clone_size: NA; v_call: TRBV11-1; cdr3_nt: TGTGCCAGCCGTTCAGGACAGTCCAATAATTCACCCCTCCACTTT; cdr3_aa: CASRSGQSNNSPLHF
d_call: TRBD1; j_call: TRBJ1-5; clone_size: NA; v_call: TRBV5-5; cdr3_nt: TGTGCCAGCAGCTTGAGTTGGGCAGGGGGCGATTTGCGACAGCCCCAGCATTTT; cdr3_aa: CASSLSWAGGDLRQPQHF
d_call: TRBD2; j_call: TRBJ2-3; clone_size: NA; v_call: TRBV14; cdr3_nt: TGTGCCAGCAGCCCCTGGCCCACCCCCAATCGGGGGGGCCGGGATACGCAGTATTTT; cdr3_aa: CASSPWPTPNRGGRDTQYF
d_call: TRBD1; j_call: TRBJ1-1; clone_size: NA; v_call: TRBV3-1/TRBV3-2; cdr3_nt: TGTGCCAGCAGCCTGGGACAGGGACGGACTGAAGCTTTCTTT; cdr3_aa: CASSLGQGRTEAFF